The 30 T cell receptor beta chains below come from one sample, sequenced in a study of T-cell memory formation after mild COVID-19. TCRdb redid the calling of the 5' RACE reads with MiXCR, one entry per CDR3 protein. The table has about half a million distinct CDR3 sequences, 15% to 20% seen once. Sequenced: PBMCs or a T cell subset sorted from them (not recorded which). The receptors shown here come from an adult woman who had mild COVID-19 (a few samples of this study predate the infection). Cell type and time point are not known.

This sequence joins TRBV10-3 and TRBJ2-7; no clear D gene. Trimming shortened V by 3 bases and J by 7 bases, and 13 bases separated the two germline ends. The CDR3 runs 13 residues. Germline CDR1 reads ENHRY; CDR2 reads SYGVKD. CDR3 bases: TGTGCCATCAGTGACCCACGGGTGGGAGAGCAGTACTTC. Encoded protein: CAISDPRVGEQYF.

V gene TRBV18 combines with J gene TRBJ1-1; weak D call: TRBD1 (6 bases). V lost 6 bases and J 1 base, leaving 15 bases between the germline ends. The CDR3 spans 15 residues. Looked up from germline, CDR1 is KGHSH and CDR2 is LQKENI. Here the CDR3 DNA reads TGTGCCAGCTCCTCCCTGGGGACAAAGAACACTGAAGCTTTCTTT. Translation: CASSSLGTKNTEAFF.

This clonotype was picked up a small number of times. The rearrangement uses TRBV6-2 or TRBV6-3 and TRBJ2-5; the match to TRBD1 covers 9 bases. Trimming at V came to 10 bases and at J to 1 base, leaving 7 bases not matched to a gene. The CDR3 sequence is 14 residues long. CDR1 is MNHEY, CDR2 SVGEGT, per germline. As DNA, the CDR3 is TGTGCCACCCGGACAGGGGATCGCCAAGAGACCCAGTACTTC. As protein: CATRTGDRQETQYF.

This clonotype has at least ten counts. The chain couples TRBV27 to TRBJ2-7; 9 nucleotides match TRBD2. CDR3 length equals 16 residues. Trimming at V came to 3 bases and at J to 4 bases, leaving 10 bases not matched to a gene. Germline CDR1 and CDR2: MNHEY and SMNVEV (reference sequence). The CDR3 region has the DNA TGTGCCAGCAGTTTCGGCGTGGGCGGGGGGGCGTACGAGCAGTACTTC. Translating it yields CASSFGVGGGAYEQYF.

The CDR3 DNA follows: TGCAGTGCTAGAGATCCCCCTATGGGTGAGCAGTTCTTC. Its translation: CSARDPPMGEQFF. The chain links TRBV20-1 to TRBJ2-1; no clear D. The CDR3 covers 13 residues. Germline assignment: CDR1 DFQATT and CDR2 SNEGSKA (reference sequence). V was shortened by 0 bases and J by 9 bases, with 12 bases between the two germline ends.

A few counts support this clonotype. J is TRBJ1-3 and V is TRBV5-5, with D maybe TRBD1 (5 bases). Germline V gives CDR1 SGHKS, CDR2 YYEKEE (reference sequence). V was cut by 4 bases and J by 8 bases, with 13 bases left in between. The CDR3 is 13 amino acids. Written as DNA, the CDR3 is TGTGCCAGCAGCCCCCATGGGGGAGACACCATATATTTT. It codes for CASSPHGGDTIYF.

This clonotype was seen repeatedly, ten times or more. CDR3 residues: CASSSGQGPYNEQFF. In DNA, the CDR3 is TGTGCCAGCAGCTCGGGACAGGGGCCCTACAATGAGCAGTTCTTC. J is TRBJ2-1 and V is TRBV7-8, with 10 bases lining up with TRBD1. Per the germline V gene, CDR1 is SGHVS and CDR2 is FQNEAQ. The J segment lost 2 bases and the V segment lost 4 bases, leaving 2 bases of the junction unmatched. The CDR3 loop spans 15 amino acids.

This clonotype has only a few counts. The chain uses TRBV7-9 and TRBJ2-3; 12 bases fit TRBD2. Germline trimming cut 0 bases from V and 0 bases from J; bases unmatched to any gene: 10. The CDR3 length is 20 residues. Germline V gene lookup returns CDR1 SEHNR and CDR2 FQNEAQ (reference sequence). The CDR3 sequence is CASSLAGLAGGITSTDTQYF. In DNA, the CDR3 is TGTGCCAGCAGCTTAGCGGGGCTAGCGGGAGGGATAACTAGCACAGATACGCAGTATTTT.

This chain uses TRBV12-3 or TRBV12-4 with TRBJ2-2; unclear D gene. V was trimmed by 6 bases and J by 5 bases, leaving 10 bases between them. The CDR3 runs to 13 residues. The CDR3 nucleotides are TGTGCCAGCAGCCATAAGAGGACCGGGGAGCTGTTTTTT. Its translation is CASSHKRTGELFF.

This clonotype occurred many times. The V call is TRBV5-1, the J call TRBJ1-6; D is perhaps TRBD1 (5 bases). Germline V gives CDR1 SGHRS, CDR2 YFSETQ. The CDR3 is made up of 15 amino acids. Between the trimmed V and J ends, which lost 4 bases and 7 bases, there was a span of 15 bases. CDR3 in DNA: TGCGCCAGCAGCCTGCAGGGTGGCGGGAATTCACCCCTCCACTTT. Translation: CASSLQGGGNSPLHF.

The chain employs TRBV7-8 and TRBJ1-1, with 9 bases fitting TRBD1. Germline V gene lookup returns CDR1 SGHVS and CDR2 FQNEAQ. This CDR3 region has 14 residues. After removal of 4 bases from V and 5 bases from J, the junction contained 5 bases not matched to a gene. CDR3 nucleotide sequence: TGTGCCAGCAGCTCCCGGGACAGGGTTACTGAAGCTTTCTTT. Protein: CASSSRDRVTEAFF.

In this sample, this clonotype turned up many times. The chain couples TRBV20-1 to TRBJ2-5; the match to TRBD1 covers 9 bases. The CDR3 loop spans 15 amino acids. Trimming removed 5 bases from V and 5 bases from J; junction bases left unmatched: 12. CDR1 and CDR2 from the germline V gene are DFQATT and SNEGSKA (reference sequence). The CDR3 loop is CSADYSGTGWETQYF. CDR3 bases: TGCAGTGCTGACTATTCCGGGACAGGGTGGGAGACCCAGTACTTC.

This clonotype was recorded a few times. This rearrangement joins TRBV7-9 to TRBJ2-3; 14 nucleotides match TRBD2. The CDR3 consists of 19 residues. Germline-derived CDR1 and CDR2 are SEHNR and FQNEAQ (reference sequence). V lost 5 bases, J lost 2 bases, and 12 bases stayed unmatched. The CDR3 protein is CASSLRPGLAGVDTDTQYF. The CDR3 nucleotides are TGTGCCAGCAGCCTGCGCCCGGGACTAGCGGGGGTCGACACAGATACGCAGTATTTT.

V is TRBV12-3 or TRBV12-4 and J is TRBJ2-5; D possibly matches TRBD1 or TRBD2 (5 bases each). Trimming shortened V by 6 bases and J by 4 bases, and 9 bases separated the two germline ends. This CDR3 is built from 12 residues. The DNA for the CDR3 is TGTGCCAGCAGGACGGGGCGAGAGACCCAGTACTTC. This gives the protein CASRTGRETQYF.

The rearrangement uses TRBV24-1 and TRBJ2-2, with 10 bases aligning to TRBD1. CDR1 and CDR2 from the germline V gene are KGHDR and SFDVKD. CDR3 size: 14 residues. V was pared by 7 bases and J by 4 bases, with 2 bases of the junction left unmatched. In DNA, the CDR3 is TGTGCCACCAGGAGGACAGGGGGCACCGGGGAGCTGTTTTTT. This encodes CATRRTGGTGELFF.

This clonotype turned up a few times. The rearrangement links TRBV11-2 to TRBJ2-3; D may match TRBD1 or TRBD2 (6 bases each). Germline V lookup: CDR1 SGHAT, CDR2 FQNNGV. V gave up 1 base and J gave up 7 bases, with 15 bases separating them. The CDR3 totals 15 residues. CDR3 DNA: TGTGCCAGCAGCTTAGGAGGGGGGTCTAGAAATACGCAGTATTTT. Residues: CASSLGGGSRNTQYF. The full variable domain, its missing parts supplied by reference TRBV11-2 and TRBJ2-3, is EAGVAQSPRYKIIEKRQSVAFWCNPISGHATLYWYQQILGQGPKLLIQFQNNGVVDDSQLPKDRFSAERLKGVDSTLKIQPAKLEDSAVYLCASSLGGGSRNTQYFGPGTRLTVL.

The CDR3 is CASTRDSQGYNEQFF. As DNA, the CDR3 is TGCGCCAGCACCAGGGACAGCCAAGGGTACAATGAGCAGTTCTTC. The J gene is TRBJ2-1, the V gene TRBV5-1; 7 nucleotides agree with TRBD1. The CDR3 covers 15 residues. From germline, CDR1 is SGHRS and CDR2 YFSETQ. Losses at the gene ends were 6 bases for V and 4 bases for J; bases not matched to a gene: 10.

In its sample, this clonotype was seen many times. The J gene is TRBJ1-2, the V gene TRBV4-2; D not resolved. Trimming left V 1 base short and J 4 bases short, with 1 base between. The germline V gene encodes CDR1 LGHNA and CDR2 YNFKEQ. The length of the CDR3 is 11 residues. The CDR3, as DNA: TGTGCCAGCAGCCAAGCCTATGGCTACACCTTC. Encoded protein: CASSQAYGYTF.

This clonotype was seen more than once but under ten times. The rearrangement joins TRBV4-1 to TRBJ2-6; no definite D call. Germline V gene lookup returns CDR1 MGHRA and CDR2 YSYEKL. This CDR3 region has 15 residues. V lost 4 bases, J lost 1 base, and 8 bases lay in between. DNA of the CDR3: TGCGCCAGCAGCCGGGCAGGATCTGGGGCCAACGTCCTGACTTTC. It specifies CASSRAGSGANVLTF.

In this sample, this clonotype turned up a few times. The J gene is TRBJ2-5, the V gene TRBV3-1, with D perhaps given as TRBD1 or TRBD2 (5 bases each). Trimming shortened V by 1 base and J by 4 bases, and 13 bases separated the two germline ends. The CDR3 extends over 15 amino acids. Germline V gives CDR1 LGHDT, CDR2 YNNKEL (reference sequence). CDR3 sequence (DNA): TGTGCCAGCAGCCAAGGAGTTGGTGGGGGAGAGACCCAGTACTTC. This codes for CASSQGVGGGETQYF.

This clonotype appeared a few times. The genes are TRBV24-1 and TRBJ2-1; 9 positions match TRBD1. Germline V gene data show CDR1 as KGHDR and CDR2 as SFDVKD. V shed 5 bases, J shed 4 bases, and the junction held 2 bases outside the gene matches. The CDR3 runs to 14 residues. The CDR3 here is CATSGTGAYNEQFF. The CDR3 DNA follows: TGTGCCACCAGTGGGACAGGGGCGTACAATGAGCAGTTCTTC.

This chain's CDR3 is CATTPRLGLANYGYTF. In nucleotides, the CDR3 is TGTGCCACCACTCCCCGGTTAGGGCTGGCTAACTATGGCTACACCTTC. The V gene is TRBV15, the J gene TRBJ1-2, with unresolved D. Germline V gene sequence: CDR1 LNHNV, CDR2 YYDKDF (reference sequence). V dropped 7 bases and J dropped 0 bases, with 18 bases sitting between them. The CDR3 is made up of 16 amino acids.

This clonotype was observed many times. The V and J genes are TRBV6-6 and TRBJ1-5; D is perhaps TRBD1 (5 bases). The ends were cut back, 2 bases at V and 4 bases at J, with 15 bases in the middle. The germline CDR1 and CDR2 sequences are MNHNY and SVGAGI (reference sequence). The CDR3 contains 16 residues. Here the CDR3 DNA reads TGTGCCAGCAGTTACCTAAGCCTGGAGGGGAATCAGCCCCAGCATTTT. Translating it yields CASSYLSLEGNQPQHF.

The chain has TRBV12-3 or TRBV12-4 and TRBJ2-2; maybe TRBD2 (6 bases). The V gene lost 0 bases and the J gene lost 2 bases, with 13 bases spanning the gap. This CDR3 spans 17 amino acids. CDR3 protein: CASSLAGGTPNTGELFF. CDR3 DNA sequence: TGTGCCAGCAGTTTAGCGGGTGGGACTCCTAACACCGGGGAGCTGTTTTTT.

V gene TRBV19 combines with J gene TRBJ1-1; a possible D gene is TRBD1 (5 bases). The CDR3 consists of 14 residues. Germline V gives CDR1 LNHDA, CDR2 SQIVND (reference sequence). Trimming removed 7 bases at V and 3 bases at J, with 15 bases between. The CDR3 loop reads CASIKITGHTEAFF. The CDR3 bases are TGTGCCAGTATTAAAATCACGGGACACACTGAAGCTTTCTTT.

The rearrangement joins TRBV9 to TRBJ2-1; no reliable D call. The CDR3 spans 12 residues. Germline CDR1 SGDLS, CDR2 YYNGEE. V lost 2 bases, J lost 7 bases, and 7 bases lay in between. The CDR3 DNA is TGTGCCAGCAGCGTCGGCCCTAATGAGCAGTTCTTC. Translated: CASSVGPNEQFF.

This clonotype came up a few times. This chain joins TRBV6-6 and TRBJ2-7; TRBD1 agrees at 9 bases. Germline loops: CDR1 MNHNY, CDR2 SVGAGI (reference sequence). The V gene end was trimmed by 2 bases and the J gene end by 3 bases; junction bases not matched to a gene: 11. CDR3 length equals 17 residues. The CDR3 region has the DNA TGTGCCAGCAGTTACGGAACCTTCGGGACAGGGTACTACGAGCAGTACTTC. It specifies CASSYGTFGTGYYEQYF.

CDR3 DNA: TGCAGTACCGCACAGGGGAGGGAGACCCAGTACTTC. Amino acid sequence: CSTAQGRETQYF. This chain links TRBV20-1 with TRBJ2-5; D possibly corresponds to TRBD1 (7 bases). The CDR3 runs to 12 residues. Germline assignment: CDR1 DFQATT and CDR2 SNEGSKA (reference sequence). V lost 8 bases to trimming and J lost 5 bases, with 15 bases between them.

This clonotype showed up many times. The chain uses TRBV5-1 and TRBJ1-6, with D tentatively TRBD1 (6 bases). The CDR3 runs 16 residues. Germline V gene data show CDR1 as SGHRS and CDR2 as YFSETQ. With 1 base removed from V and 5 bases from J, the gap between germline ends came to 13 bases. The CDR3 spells CASSLNAQGNNSPLHF. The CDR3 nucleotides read TGCGCCAGCAGCTTGAATGCCCAGGGGAATAATTCACCCCTCCACTTT.

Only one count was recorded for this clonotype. CDR3 nucleotide sequence: TGCAGTGCTAGAGACCCGGACAGGGAGGACTATGGCTACACCTTC. It specifies CSARDPDREDYGYTF. The chain combines TRBV20-1 with TRBJ1-2; 8 bases align to TRBD1. The CDR3 is 15 amino acids. The junction had 6 bases not matched to a gene; V was cut back by 0 bases and J by 3 bases. In germline, CDR1 is DFQATT, CDR2 SNEGSKA (reference sequence).